This T cell receptor beta chain was identified during a study of CD8+CD57+ T cells in acquired aplastic anemia. Study summary: Sorted CD4+ and CD8+ cells yielded DNA averaging around 3.2 ug.

The CDR3 extends over 16 amino acids. Germline CDR1 MGHDK, CDR2 SYGVNS. V lost 5 bases to trimming and J lost 0 bases; unmatched junction nucleotides: 7. CD8+CD57+ cell expansion had been shown by flow cytometry in patients chosen for sequencing. Investigators profiled TCR beta VDJ and CDR3 from genomic DNA template. One entry per CDR3 protein results from TCRdb running MiXCR on the reads. The sample yields about 120,000 distinct CDR3 sequences, about 50% seen once. About this clonotype: Its cognate antigen is unknown.

Study-level findings and limits: Patients and controls shared approximately 30 CD8+ CDR3 sequences. Patient and control CD8+ Simpson's diversity was not significantly different.

The clonotype was recovered from a human donor with aplastic anemia. Sequencing used sorted CD4+, CD8+, or CD8+CD57+ T cells (not recorded which) from PBMCs. V gene TRBV25-1 combines with J gene TRBJ1-5, with TRBD1 identical over 7 bases. CDR3 loop: CASSTGTVFSNQPQHF. The CDR3, as DNA: TGTGCCAGCAGTACCGGGACAGTCTTTAGCAATCAGCCCCAGCATTTT.